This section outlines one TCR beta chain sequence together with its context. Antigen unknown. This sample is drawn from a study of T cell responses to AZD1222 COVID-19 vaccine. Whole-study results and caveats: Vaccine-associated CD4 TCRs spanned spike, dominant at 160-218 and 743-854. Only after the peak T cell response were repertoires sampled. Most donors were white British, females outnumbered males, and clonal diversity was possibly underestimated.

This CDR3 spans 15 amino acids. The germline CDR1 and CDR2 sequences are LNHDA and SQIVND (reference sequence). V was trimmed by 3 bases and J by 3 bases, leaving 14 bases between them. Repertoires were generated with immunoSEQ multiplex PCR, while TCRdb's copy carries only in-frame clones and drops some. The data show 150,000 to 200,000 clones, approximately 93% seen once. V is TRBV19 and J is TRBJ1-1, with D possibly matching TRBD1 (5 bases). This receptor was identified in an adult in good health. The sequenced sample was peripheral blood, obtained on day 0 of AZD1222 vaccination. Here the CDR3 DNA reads TGTGCCAGTAGTATGCACGGGGGTAGGCACACTGAAGCTTTCTTT. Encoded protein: CASSMHGGRHTEAFF.